This entry features one T cell receptor (beta chain) sequence. This sample is drawn from a study of blood T cell repertoires in COVID-19. At the level of the study: The United States, Italy and Spain provided the acute and convalescent COVID-19 samples. Sources were T cells, B-cell-depleted T cells, or PBMCs; the material itself was cDNA or gDNA.

The authors' processing: How many nucleated cells were present was estimated from reference gene primer amplification. The table came from immunoSEQ multiplex PCR; TCRdb's copy has only in-frame clones and leaves some out. V and J calls and clone size are given by that table; D and trimming were obtained from the DNA. Here the sample spans around 120,000 clones, over 70% being singletons. CDR1 and CDR2 (germline): LGHDT, YNNKEL (reference sequence). The CDR3 loop spans 15 amino acids. V shed 3 bases and J shed 8 bases, with 16 bases lying between them. Source material: peripheral blood. This TCR derives from a man between 70 and 80 years old with acute or convalescent COVID-19. The chain carries TRBV3-1 (or the pseudogene TRBV3-2) and TRBJ1-4; D is possibly TRBD1 (5 bases). The CDR3 spells CASSQGPNPGEKLFF. The CDR3 DNA follows: TGTGCCAGCAGCCAGGGTCCCAACCCAGGGGAAAAACTGTTTTTT.